The sequence of this T cell receptor (beta chain) was determined in a study of blood T cell repertoires in COVID-19. TCRdb's copy holds only in-frame clones and misses some; the assay was immunoSEQ multiplex PCR. The sample includes about 200,000 clones, about 88% seen only once; the top ten take around 4.9%. The CDR3 is made up of 14 amino acids. Germline CDR1 is SGHTA and CDR2 is FQGTGA. Trimming left V 2 bases short and J 7 bases short, with 9 bases between. The sample holds a few counts of this clone. The sequencing sample was made of peripheral blood. The chain combines TRBV7-3 with TRBJ1-6; D is unresolved. The source of this sequence is a woman of 80 years or more with acute or convalescent COVID-19. CDR3 sequence (DNA): TGTGCCAGCAGCTTAGGCCGTGCCAATTCACCCCTCCACTTT. Translation: CASSLGRANSPLHF.